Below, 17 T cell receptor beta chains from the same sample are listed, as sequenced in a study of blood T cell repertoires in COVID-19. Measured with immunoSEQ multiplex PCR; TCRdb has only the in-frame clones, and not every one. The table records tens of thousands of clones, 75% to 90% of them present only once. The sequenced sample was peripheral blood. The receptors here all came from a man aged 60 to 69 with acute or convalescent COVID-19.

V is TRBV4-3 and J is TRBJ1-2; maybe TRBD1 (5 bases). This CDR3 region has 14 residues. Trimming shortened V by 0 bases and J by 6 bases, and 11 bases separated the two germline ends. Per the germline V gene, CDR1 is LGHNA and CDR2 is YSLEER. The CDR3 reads CASSQDGARHGYTF. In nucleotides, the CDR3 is TGCGCCAGCAGCCAAGATGGGGCGAGGCATGGCTACACCTTC.

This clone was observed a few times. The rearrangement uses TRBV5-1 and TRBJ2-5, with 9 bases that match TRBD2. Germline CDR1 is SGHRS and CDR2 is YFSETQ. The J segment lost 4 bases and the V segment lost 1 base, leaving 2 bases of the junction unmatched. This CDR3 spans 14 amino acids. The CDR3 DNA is TGCGCCAGCAGCTTGACGACTAGCGGAGAGACCCAGTACTTC. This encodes CASSLTTSGETQYF.

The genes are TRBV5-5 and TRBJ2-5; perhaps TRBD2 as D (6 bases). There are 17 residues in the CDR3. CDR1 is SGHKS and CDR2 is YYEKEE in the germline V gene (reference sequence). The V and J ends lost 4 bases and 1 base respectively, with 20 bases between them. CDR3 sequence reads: CASSGGTLLAAQETQYF. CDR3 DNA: TGTGCCAGCAGCGGCGGGACCCTACTAGCAGCCCAAGAGACCCAGTACTTC. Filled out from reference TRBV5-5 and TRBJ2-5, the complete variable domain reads DAGVTQSPTHLIKTRGQQVTLRCSPISGHKSVSWYQQVLGQGPQFIFQYYEKEERGRGNFPDRFSARQFPNYSSELNVNALLLGDSALYLCASSGGTLLAAQETQYFGPGTRLLVL.

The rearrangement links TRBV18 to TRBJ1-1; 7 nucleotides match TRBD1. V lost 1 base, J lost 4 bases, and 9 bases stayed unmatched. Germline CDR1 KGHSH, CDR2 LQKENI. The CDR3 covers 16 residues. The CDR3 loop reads CASSPQGLAGGTEAFF. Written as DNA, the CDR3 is TGTGCCAGCTCACCACAGGGCCTTGCAGGGGGCACTGAAGCTTTCTTT.

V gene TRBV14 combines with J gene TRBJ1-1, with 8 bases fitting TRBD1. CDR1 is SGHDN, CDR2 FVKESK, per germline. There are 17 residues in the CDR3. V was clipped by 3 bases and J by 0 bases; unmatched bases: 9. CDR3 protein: CASSHSRQGRMNTEAFF. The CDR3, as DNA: TGTGCCAGCAGCCACTCCAGACAGGGGCGAATGAACACTGAAGCTTTCTTT.

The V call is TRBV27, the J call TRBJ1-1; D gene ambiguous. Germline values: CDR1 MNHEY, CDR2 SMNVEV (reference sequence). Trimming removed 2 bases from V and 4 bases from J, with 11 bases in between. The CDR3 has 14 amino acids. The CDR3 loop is CASSLGGPSTEAFF. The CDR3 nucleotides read TGTGCCAGCAGTTTAGGAGGTCCCAGCACTGAAGCTTTCTTT.

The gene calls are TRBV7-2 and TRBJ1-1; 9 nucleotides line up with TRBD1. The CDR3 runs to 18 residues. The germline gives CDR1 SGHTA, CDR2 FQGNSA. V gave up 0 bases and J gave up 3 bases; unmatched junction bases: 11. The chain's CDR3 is CASSLASTGQGQDTEAFF. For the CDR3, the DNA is TGTGCCAGCAGCTTAGCGTCTACCGGACAGGGGCAGGACACTGAAGCTTTCTTT.

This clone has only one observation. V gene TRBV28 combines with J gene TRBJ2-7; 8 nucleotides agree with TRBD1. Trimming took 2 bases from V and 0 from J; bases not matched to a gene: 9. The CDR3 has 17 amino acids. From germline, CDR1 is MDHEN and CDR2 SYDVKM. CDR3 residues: CASSLPLGQAISYEQYF. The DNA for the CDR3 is TGTGCCAGCAGTTTACCCCTGGGACAGGCCATCTCCTACGAGCAGTACTTC.

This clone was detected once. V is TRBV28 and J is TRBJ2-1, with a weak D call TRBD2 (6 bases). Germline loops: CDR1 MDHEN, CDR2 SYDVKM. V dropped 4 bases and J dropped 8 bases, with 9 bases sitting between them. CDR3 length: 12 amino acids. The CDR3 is CASSSGVDEQFF. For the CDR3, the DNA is TGTGCCAGCAGTTCGGGGGTTGATGAGCAGTTCTTC.

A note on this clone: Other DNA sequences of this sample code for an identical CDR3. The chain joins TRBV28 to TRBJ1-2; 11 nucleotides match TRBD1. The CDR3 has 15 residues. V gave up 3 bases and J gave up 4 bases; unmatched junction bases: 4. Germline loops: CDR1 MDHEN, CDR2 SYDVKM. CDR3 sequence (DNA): TGTGCCAGCAGTTTTTCCGGGACAGGGGGCTATGGCTACACCTTC. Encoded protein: CASSFSGTGGYGYTF.

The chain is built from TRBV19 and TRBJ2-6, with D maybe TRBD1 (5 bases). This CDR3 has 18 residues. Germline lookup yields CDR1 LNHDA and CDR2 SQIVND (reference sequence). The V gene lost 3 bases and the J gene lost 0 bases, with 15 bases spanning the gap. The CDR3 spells CASSILRDRSSGANVLTF. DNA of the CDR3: TGTGCCAGTAGTATCCTCCGCGACAGAAGCTCTGGGGCCAACGTCCTGACTTTC.

CDR3 sequence reads: CASTEPGLDGYTF. As DNA, the CDR3 is TGTGCCAGCACCGAACCGGGGTTGGATGGCTACACCTTC. The chain links TRBV2 to TRBJ1-2; D gene uncertain. The CDR3 is 13 amino acids. In germline, CDR1 is SNHLY, CDR2 FYNNEI. Trimming left V 7 bases short and J 6 bases short, with 15 bases between.

Here the CDR3 reads CASRLVYDQPQHF. CDR3 DNA: TGTGCCAGCAGGCTGGTATATGATCAGCCCCAGCATTTT. The V and J genes are TRBV19 and TRBJ1-5; D not resolved. Trimming stripped 9 bases from V and 5 bases from J, with 14 bases between. The CDR3 extends over 13 amino acids. Germline V gives CDR1 LNHDA, CDR2 SQIVND (reference sequence).

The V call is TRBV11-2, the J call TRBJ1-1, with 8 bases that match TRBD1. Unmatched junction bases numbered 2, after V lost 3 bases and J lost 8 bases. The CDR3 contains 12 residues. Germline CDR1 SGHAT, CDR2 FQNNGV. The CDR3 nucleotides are TGTGCCAGCAGCTTCGGACAGGGAGAAGCTTTCTTT. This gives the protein CASSFGQGEAFF.

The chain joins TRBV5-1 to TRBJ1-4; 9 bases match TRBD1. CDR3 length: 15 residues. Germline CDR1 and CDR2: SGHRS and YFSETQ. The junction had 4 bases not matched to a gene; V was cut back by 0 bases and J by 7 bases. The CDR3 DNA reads TGCGCCAGCAGCTTGGCCGGGACAGGGTCTGAAAAACTGTTTTTT. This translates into CASSLAGTGSEKLFF.

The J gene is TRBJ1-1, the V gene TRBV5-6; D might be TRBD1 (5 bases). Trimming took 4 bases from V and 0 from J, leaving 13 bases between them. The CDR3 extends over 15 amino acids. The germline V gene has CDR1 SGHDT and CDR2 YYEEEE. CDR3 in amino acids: CASSLRQTLNTEAFF. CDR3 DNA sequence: TGTGCCAGCAGCCTACGACAGACTCTGAACACTGAAGCTTTCTTT.

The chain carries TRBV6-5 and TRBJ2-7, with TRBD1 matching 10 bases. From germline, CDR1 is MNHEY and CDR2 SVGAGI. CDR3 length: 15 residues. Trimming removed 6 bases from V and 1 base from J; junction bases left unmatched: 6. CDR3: CASRSTGQGSYEQYF. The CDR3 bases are TGTGCCAGCAGATCGACGGGACAGGGGTCCTACGAGCAGTACTTC.